The 19 T cell receptor beta chains below were found in one sample sequenced in a study of T cell responses to AZD1222 COVID-19 vaccine. Profiling relied on immunoSEQ multiplex PCR, and the TCRdb table lists in-frame clones only, not all of them. The profile covers about 110,000 clones, with about 90% appearing a single time and 7.5% taken by the ten largest. This sample comprised peripheral blood, obtained on day 0 of AZD1222 vaccination. Source of these receptors: an adult in good health.

Notes on this clone: Additional DNA sequences in this sample encode the identical CDR3. The chain employs TRBV3-1 (or the pseudogene TRBV3-2) and TRBJ2-5; weak D call: TRBD1 (5 bases). CDR3 length: 14 amino acids. Trimming cost V 1 base and J 2 bases, with 8 bases left between them. CDR1 LGHDT and CDR2 YNNKEL come from the germline V gene (reference sequence). The CDR3 nucleotides are TGTGCCAGCAGCCAAGCCCAGGGTCAAGAGACCCAGTACTTC. Translating gives CASSQAQGQETQYF.

This chain's CDR3 is CASSPGGGKDEQFF. In DNA, the CDR3 is TGCGCCAGCAGCCCGGGAGGGGGTAAAGATGAGCAGTTCTTC. This chain joins TRBV5-1 and TRBJ2-1; 8 bases match TRBD2. V was clipped by 4 bases and J by 8 bases; unmatched bases: 8. The CDR3 is 14 residues long. The germline V gene has CDR1 SGHRS and CDR2 YFSETQ.

The V and J genes are TRBV12-3 or TRBV12-4 and TRBJ2-1; D is perhaps TRBD1 (5 bases). The length of the CDR3 is 11 residues. Trimming removed 6 bases at V and 7 bases at J, with 7 bases between. Here the CDR3 reads CASRAGNEQFF. CDR3 sequence (DNA): TGTGCCAGCAGAGCAGGGAATGAGCAGTTCTTC.

This clone was counted a few times. The V and J genes are TRBV12-3 or TRBV12-4 and TRBJ1-1; D gene unclear. The CDR3 is 12 residues long. Trimming took 4 bases from V and 6 from J, leaving 9 bases between them. DNA for the CDR3: TGTGCCAGCAGTTGGAGGAGGTCTGAAGCTTTCTTT. Translation gives CASSWRRSEAFF.

The rearrangement links TRBV7-9 to TRBJ1-4; possible D gene TRBD1, 6 bases. Trimming pared 5 bases from V and 8 bases from J, leaving 12 bases between. The germline CDR1 and CDR2 sequences are SEHNR and FQNEAQ (reference sequence). CDR3 length: 13 residues. CDR3 DNA sequence: TGTGCCAGCAGCAACAGGGTCTTGGAAAAACTGTTTTTT. Encoded protein: CASSNRVLEKLFF.

V gene TRBV27 combines with J gene TRBJ2-7; weak D call: TRBD2 (5 bases). Trimming removed 3 bases from V and 2 bases from J, with 8 bases in between. Germline V gives CDR1 MNHEY, CDR2 SMNVEV (reference sequence). The CDR3 totals 13 residues. The CDR3 nucleotides read TGTGCCAGCAGTTTTACGGGGACCTACGAGCAGTACTTC. Its translation: CASSFTGTYEQYF.

This sequence joins TRBV6-1 and TRBJ2-3; unclear D gene. The CDR3 spans 14 residues. Per germline, CDR1 MNHNS and CDR2 SASEGT. V was clipped by 4 bases and J by 2 bases, with 10 bases between them. In nucleotides, the CDR3 is TGTGCCAGCAGTGTAGCAGCCGCCACAGATACGCAGTATTTT. Protein product: CASSVAAATDTQYF.

In this sample, this clone turned up a few times. The chain carries TRBV11-2 and TRBJ1-1; D is ambiguous. Germline V gives CDR1 SGHAT, CDR2 FQNNGV. The CDR3 runs 15 residues. The V end was cut by 0 bases, the J end by 0 bases, with 8 bases between. CDR3 amino acids: CASSLDPSMNTEAFF. The CDR3 DNA sequence: TGTGCCAGCAGCTTAGATCCGTCCATGAACACTGAAGCTTTCTTT.

This chain joins TRBV5-6 and TRBJ2-1; 10 bases align to TRBD1. The CDR3 extends over 16 amino acids. V lost 1 base to trimming and J lost 9 bases; unmatched junction nucleotides: 10. Germline lookup yields CDR1 SGHDT and CDR2 YYEEEE. For the CDR3, the DNA is TGTGCCAGCAGCTTGAGTGGGACAGGGGTCTCCAGTGAGCAGTTCTTC. This sequence encodes CASSLSGTGVSSEQFF.

This clone was detected once. CDR3 nucleotides: TGCGCCAGCAAGGACGGGACTAACACCGGGGAGCTGTTTTTT. Protein sequence: CASKDGTNTGELFF. The chain carries TRBV5-1 and TRBJ2-2; possible D gene TRBD2, 6 bases. Germline V gene sequence: CDR1 SGHRS, CDR2 YFSETQ. Trimming shortened V by 6 bases and J by 2 bases, and 11 bases separated the two germline ends. The CDR3 is 14 residues long.

The chain uses TRBV19 and TRBJ2-5; D not certain. The CDR3 totals 16 residues. V lost 1 base, J lost 0 bases, and 12 bases lay in between. Germline CDR1 is LNHDA and CDR2 is SQIVND (reference sequence). CDR3 nucleotide sequence: TGTGCCAGTAGTATAGGGGTCGTTGGCTACCAAGAGACCCAGTACTTC. Translated: CASSIGVVGYQETQYF.

The V and J genes are TRBV2 and TRBJ2-3, with D possibly being TRBD1 (6 bases). V lost 4 bases, J lost 8 bases, and 10 bases lay in between. Germline CDR1 reads SNHLY; CDR2 reads FYNNEI. CDR3 length: 12 amino acids. This CDR3 is CASSGDIFTQYF. CDR3 DNA sequence: TGTGCCAGCAGTGGGGACATTTTTACGCAGTATTTT. The whole variable domain, filled in from reference TRBV2 and TRBJ2-3, reads EPEVTQTPSHQVTQMGQEVILRCVPISNHLYFYWYRQILGQKVEFLVSFYNNEISEKSEIFDDQFSVERPDGSNFTLKIRSTKLEDSAMYFCASSGDIFTQYFGPGTRLTVL.

The rearrangement links TRBV6-4 to TRBJ2-1, with TRBD2 as a possible D gene (5 bases). V was cut by 8 bases and J by 6 bases, with 14 bases left in between. CDR1 is MRHNA and CDR2 is SNTAGT in the germline V gene. This CDR3 is built from 13 residues. The CDR3, as DNA: TGTGCCAGCGGTCTAGGAGGTCTCAATGAGCAGTTCTTC. It encodes CASGLGGLNEQFF.

J is TRBJ1-4 and V is TRBV4-1, with 11 positions matching TRBD1. With 1 base clipped from V and 8 bases from J, the junction kept 3 bases outside the gene matches. The CDR3 sequence is 15 residues long. The germline V gene has CDR1 MGHRA and CDR2 YSYEKL. CDR3 sequence (DNA): TGCGCCAGCAGCCAAGGGGGGACAGGGGGAGAAAAACTGTTTTTT. This gives the protein CASSQGGTGGEKLFF.

The rearrangement joins TRBV19 to TRBJ2-1; D perhaps matches TRBD1 (5 bases). In germline, CDR1 is LNHDA, CDR2 SQIVND (reference sequence). The CDR3 has 16 residues. The germline V and J ends were trimmed by 3 bases and 0 bases, with 12 bases remaining between them. The CDR3 region is CASSIIQVSSYNEQFF. For the CDR3, the DNA is TGTGCCAGTAGTATCATACAGGTGAGCTCCTACAATGAGCAGTTCTTC.

CDR3 amino acids: CASKGQGNQPQHF. The CDR3 DNA sequence: TGTGCCAGCAAGGGACAGGGCAATCAGCCCCAGCATTTT. The chain carries TRBV2 and TRBJ1-5; 8 nucleotides match TRBD1. In germline, CDR1 is SNHLY, CDR2 FYNNEI. This CDR3 comprises 13 residues. Germline trimming cut 7 bases from V and 2 bases from J; bases unmatched to any gene: 1.

The gene calls are TRBV18 and TRBJ1-5, with D possibly being TRBD1 (5 bases). The CDR3 consists of 15 residues. V was shortened by 1 base and J by 3 bases, with 10 bases between the two germline ends. The germline V gene has CDR1 KGHSH and CDR2 LQKENI. CDR3 sequence: CASSPLGTDNQPQHF. CDR3 in DNA: TGTGCCAGCTCACCACTGGGGACGGACAATCAGCCCCAGCATTTT.

The chain combines TRBV11-2 with TRBJ1-2, with D possibly being TRBD1 (5 bases). V lost 2 bases and J 8 bases, leaving 18 bases between the germline ends. This CDR3 has 15 residues. Germline-derived CDR1 and CDR2 are SGHAT and FQNNGV. CDR3 sequence: CASSLNVEGTRGYTF. The CDR3 nucleotides are TGTGCCAGCAGCTTAAATGTGGAGGGGACGAGGGGCTACACCTTC. Together with reference TRBV11-2 and TRBJ1-2, the CDR3 gives the full variable domain: EAGVAQSPRYKIIEKRQSVAFWCNPISGHATLYWYQQILGQGPKLLIQFQNNGVVDDSQLPKDRFSAERLKGVDSTLKIQPAKLEDSAVYLCASSLNVEGTRGYTFGSGTRLTVV.

This clone was picked up one time. V gene TRBV5-3 combines with J gene TRBJ1-1, with 9 bases identical to TRBD1. TRBV5-3 is sorted into the ORF group, with uncertain function. Trimming cost V 4 bases and J 4 bases; bases outside gene matches: 5. The CDR3 loop spans 14 amino acids. The CDR3 DNA sequence: TGTGCCAGAAGCCCGGGACAGGGCAGCACTGAAGCTTTCTTT. It yields the protein CARSPGQGSTEAFF.